One and the same sample provided the 27 T cell receptor beta chains below, sequenced in a study of cytomegalovirus exposure and HLA in healthy donors. Sequencing used immunoSEQ multiplex PCR; TCRdb keeps in-frame clones, though not all of them. The sample contains some 180,000 clones, approximately 89% of which appear only once. Sequences were obtained from PBMCs. These receptors originate from a man aged 25-45 years in good health and CMV-seropositive.

This sequence joins TRBV9 and TRBJ1-4; TRBD1 aligns across 8 bases. Germline values: CDR1 SGDLS, CDR2 YYNGEE. With V trimmed by 5 bases and J by 3 bases, 6 bases remained unmatched. The CDR3 spans 15 residues. The CDR3 reads CASRMTGDSNEKLFF. The CDR3 DNA follows: TGTGCCAGCAGGATGACAGGGGACTCTAATGAAAAACTGTTTTTT.

The V call is TRBV4-3, the J call TRBJ1-4; D is uncertain. V dropped 0 bases and J dropped 12 bases, with 14 bases sitting between them. From germline, CDR1 is LGHNA and CDR2 YSLEER. CDR3 length: 14 amino acids. The CDR3 sequence is CASSQEHTGGELFF. The CDR3 nucleotides are TGCGCCAGCAGCCAAGAGCATACGGGTGGGGAACTGTTTTTT.

The V gene is TRBV7-8, the J gene TRBJ1-1; D is unresolved. The V and J ends lost 5 bases and 4 bases respectively, with 17 bases between them. Per germline, CDR1 SGHVS and CDR2 FQNEAQ. This CDR3 is built from 15 residues. CDR3 DNA: TGTGCCAGCAGCCGGGATCCATTGATGGTCACTGAAGCTTTCTTT. Amino acids: CASSRDPLMVTEAFF.

CDR3 DNA sequence: TGTGCCTGGAGTGGGGGACCTCAAGAGACCCAGTACTTC. Protein product: CAWSGGPQETQYF. The V gene is TRBV30, the J gene TRBJ2-5, with D perhaps assigned TRBD1 or TRBD2 (5 bases each). Germline values: CDR1 GTSNPN, CDR2 SVGIG (reference sequence). The V end lost 1 base, the J end lost 2 bases, and 8 bases lay between the germline ends. CDR3 length equals 13 residues.

The chain links TRBV7-2 to TRBJ2-7, with 9 bases matching TRBD1. The CDR3 extends over 15 amino acids. J lost 0 bases, V lost 5 bases, and 5 bases had no gene match. Looked up from germline, CDR1 is SGHTA and CDR2 is FQGNSA. CDR3 nucleotides: TGTGCCAGCAGCAAGGGACAGGGCCCCTCCTACGAGCAGTACTTC. Its protein product is CASSKGQGPSYEQYF.

The V gene is TRBV19, the J gene TRBJ2-5, with D tentatively TRBD1 (7 bases). Trimming removed 5 bases from V and 10 bases from J, with 23 bases in between. CDR3 size: 15 residues. The germline gives CDR1 LNHDA, CDR2 SQIVND (reference sequence). CDR3 coding DNA: TGTGCCAGTAGTGGGCCGACAGGGCGGGAAGTGGACCAGTACTTC. Its translation is CASSGPTGREVDQYF.

The V and J genes are TRBV27 and TRBJ2-2, with TRBD2 matching over 7 bases. This CDR3 is built from 14 residues. Trimming at V came to 10 bases and at J to 7 bases, leaving 12 bases not matched to a gene. CDR1 is MNHEY, CDR2 SMNVEV, per germline (reference sequence). In DNA form, the CDR3 reads TGTGCCATCCGGGCGGGCGGGAGCTACGGGGAGCTGTTTTTT. Its protein product is CAIRAGGSYGELFF.

V gene TRBV7-3 combines with J gene TRBJ2-7; 12 bases align to TRBD2. The length of the CDR3 is 15 residues. J was trimmed by 0 bases and V by 5 bases; bases with no gene match: 2. Germline assignment: CDR1 SGHTA and CDR2 FQGTGA. The DNA for the CDR3 is TGTGCCAGCAGCAAACTAGCGGGGGGCTCCTACGAGCAGTACTTC. As protein: CASSKLAGGSYEQYF.

The chain couples TRBV7-2 to TRBJ2-7; D not certain. The V end was cut by 1 base, the J end by 3 bases, with 7 bases between. This CDR3 spans 13 amino acids. Germline V gene data show CDR1 as SGHTA and CDR2 as FQGNSA. The CDR3 spells CASSLEWGYEQYF. The DNA for the CDR3 is TGTGCCAGCAGCTTAGAATGGGGCTACGAGCAGTACTTC.

The J gene is TRBJ1-4, the V gene TRBV6-1; no clear D. The V end was cut by 6 bases, the J end by 0 bases, with 11 bases between. CDR3 length equals 15 residues. The germline V gene has CDR1 MNHNS and CDR2 SASEGT. CDR3 bases: TGTGCCAGCAGCCGCTCGTGGCCAACTAATGAAAAACTGTTTTTT. This sequence encodes CASSRSWPTNEKLFF.

The chain recombines TRBV5-5 with TRBJ1-2; 8 bases agree with TRBD1. After removal of 0 bases from V and 4 bases from J, the junction contained 2 bases not matched to a gene. CDR3 length: 14 residues. Germline V gene lookup returns CDR1 SGHKS and CDR2 YYEKEE (reference sequence). The CDR3 DNA sequence: TGTGCCAGCAGCTTGGGACAGGGGATCTATGGCTACACCTTC. It is translated as CASSLGQGIYGYTF.

The rearrangement uses TRBV20-1 and TRBJ2-7, with 8 bases that match TRBD2. J was trimmed by 4 bases and V by 8 bases; bases with no gene match: 4. The germline gives CDR1 DFQATT, CDR2 SNEGSKA (reference sequence). The CDR3 runs to 11 residues. The CDR3 DNA sequence: TGCAGTCCAGCGGGAGCGTACGAGCAGTACTTC. It is translated as CSPAGAYEQYF.

The chain carries TRBV6-5 and TRBJ2-1; D is uncertain. In germline, CDR1 is MNHEY, CDR2 SVGAGI. V was pared by 2 bases and J by 5 bases, with 7 bases between. This CDR3 comprises 13 residues. CDR3 nucleotides: TGTGCCAGCAGTTACGGGCCGGACAATGAGCAGTTCTTC. It encodes CASSYGPDNEQFF.

This clone is a singleton in its sample. CDR3 DNA sequence: TGCGCCAGCAGCCCCAGCGGGGCAGAAGAGACCCAGTACTTC. Its protein is CASSPSGAEETQYF. The chain employs TRBV5-1 and TRBJ2-5, with 7 bases fitting TRBD2. The junction had 6 bases not matched to a gene; V was cut back by 4 bases and J by 3 bases. Germline values: CDR1 SGHRS, CDR2 YFSETQ. CDR3 size: 14 residues.

J is TRBJ2-1 and V is TRBV6-4; 8 bases align to TRBD1. Germline values: CDR1 MRHNA, CDR2 SNTAGT. The CDR3 loop spans 15 amino acids. V lost 3 bases to trimming and J lost 0 bases; unmatched junction nucleotides: 1. CDR3 coding DNA: TGTGCCAGCAGTGAACAGGGGGGCTCCTACAATGAGCAGTTCTTC. Translation: CASSEQGGSYNEQFF.

The chain is built from TRBV27 and TRBJ1-1; 10 positions match TRBD1. Trimming cost V 3 bases and J 5 bases; bases outside gene matches: 6. Germline loops: CDR1 MNHEY, CDR2 SMNVEV (reference sequence). The CDR3 sequence is 15 residues long. The CDR3 bases are TGTGCCAGCAGTTTGACAGGGGGCGCCGGAACTGAAGCTTTCTTT. Amino acid sequence: CASSLTGGAGTEAFF.

The chain carries TRBV27 and TRBJ2-1; 12 nucleotides match TRBD2. Losses at the gene ends were 5 bases for V and 2 bases for J; bases not matched to a gene: 16. Germline CDR1 and CDR2: MNHEY and SMNVEV (reference sequence). The CDR3 runs 20 residues. This CDR3 is CASSPRRTSGIQRAYNEQFF. The CDR3 DNA follows: TGTGCCAGCAGTCCGAGGAGGACTAGCGGGATCCAACGCGCCTACAATGAGCAGTTCTTC.

The chain recombines TRBV6-5 with TRBJ1-1; D possibly corresponds to TRBD1 (6 bases). Trimming took off 4 bases at V and 2 bases at J, with 8 bases between the two ends. There are 13 residues in the CDR3. In germline, CDR1 is MNHEY, CDR2 SVGAGI. The CDR3 bases are TGTGCCAGCAGTTTAGGGGGAAACACTGAAGCTTTCTTT. It translates to CASSLGGNTEAFF.

The chain couples TRBV18 to TRBJ2-5; D is ambiguous. The CDR3 length is 14 residues. Trimming stripped 3 bases from V and 1 base from J, with 9 bases between. In germline, CDR1 is KGHSH, CDR2 LQKENI. The CDR3 DNA is TGTGCCAGCTCACCCCTACCCGTCCAAGAGACCCAGTACTTC. This translates into CASSPLPVQETQYF.

The rearrangement links TRBV6-5 to TRBJ2-7; D assignment may be TRBD1 or TRBD2 (5 bases each). V was trimmed by 2 bases and J by 7 bases, leaving 15 bases between them. This CDR3 has 14 residues. Germline CDR1 and CDR2: MNHEY and SVGAGI. This CDR3 is CASSYEQVTGEQYF. The CDR3 DNA reads as TGTGCCAGCAGTTACGAACAGGTTACGGGAGAGCAGTACTTC.

The gene calls are TRBV6-5 and TRBJ2-5, with 11 positions matching TRBD1. Unmatched junction bases numbered 7, after V lost 6 bases and J lost 10 bases. The CDR3 extends over 13 amino acids. Germline values: CDR1 MNHEY, CDR2 SVGAGI. As DNA, the CDR3 is TGTGCCAGCAGGAAACCCGGGACAGGGGGCCAGTACTTC. Encoded protein: CASRKPGTGGQYF.

The chain is built from TRBV7-9 and TRBJ1-2, with D possibly TRBD1 on 5 matching bases. CDR1 and CDR2 (germline): SEHNR, FQNEAQ (reference sequence). The CDR3 is 15 residues long. V was trimmed by 3 bases and J by 1 base, leaving 12 bases between them. CDR3 region: CASSLARGVNYGYTF. The CDR3 DNA sequence: TGTGCCAGCAGCTTGGCTCGAGGGGTTAACTATGGCTACACCTTC.

This chain connects TRBV28 to TRBJ2-1; 7 positions agree with TRBD1. Germline values: CDR1 MDHEN, CDR2 SYDVKM. This CDR3 region has 15 residues. V gave up 6 bases and J gave up 7 bases; unmatched junction bases: 12. The CDR3 sequence is CASRGSGQAANEQFF. The CDR3 DNA follows: TGTGCCAGCAGGGGCTCAGGACAGGCGGCGAATGAGCAGTTCTTC.

V usage is TRBV29-1 and J usage is TRBJ2-1; D gene uncertain. The CDR3 is made up of 13 amino acids. Germline V gene data show CDR1 as SQVTM and CDR2 as ANQGSEA. Trimming removed 4 bases from V and 0 bases from J, with 7 bases in between. The CDR3 region is CSVVVGSYNEQFF. In nucleotides, the CDR3 is TGCAGCGTTGTGGTGGGCTCCTACAATGAGCAGTTCTTC.

V is TRBV7-9 and J is TRBJ1-2; TRBD1 matches 8 bases. Germline CDR1 reads SEHNR; CDR2 reads FQNEAQ (reference sequence). The CDR3 has 15 amino acids. J gave up 4 bases and V 11 bases, and 15 bases lay outside the gene matches. CDR3 nucleotides: TGTGCCGGGACTCGTCGACAGGGGATCGGCTATGGCTACACCTTC. Protein product: CAGTRRQGIGYGYTF.

This clone was recorded once. This chain joins TRBV28 and TRBJ1-2, with TRBD1 matching 8 bases. The CDR3 length is 16 residues. Unmatched junction bases numbered 10, after V lost 3 bases and J lost 4 bases. From germline, CDR1 is MDHEN and CDR2 SYDVKM. The CDR3 region is CASSLLWQGASYGYTF. The CDR3, as DNA: TGTGCCAGCAGTTTGCTATGGCAGGGGGCTTCCTATGGCTACACCTTC.

This chain links TRBV5-6 with TRBJ2-7, with 12 bases aligning to TRBD2. This CDR3 is built from 14 residues. Germline V gene sequence: CDR1 SGHDT, CDR2 YYEEEE. V shed 4 bases, J shed 4 bases, and the junction held 3 bases outside the gene matches. CDR3 residues: CASSRLAGEYEQYF. The CDR3 DNA is TGTGCCAGCAGCAGACTAGCGGGGGAGTACGAGCAGTACTTC. Together with reference TRBV5-6 and TRBJ2-7, the CDR3 gives the full variable domain: DAGVTQSPTHLIKTRGQQVTLRCSPKSGHDTVSWYQQALGQGPQFIFQYYEEEERQRGNFPDRFSGHQFPNYSSELNVNALLLGDSALYLCASSRLAGEYEQYFGPGTRLTVT.